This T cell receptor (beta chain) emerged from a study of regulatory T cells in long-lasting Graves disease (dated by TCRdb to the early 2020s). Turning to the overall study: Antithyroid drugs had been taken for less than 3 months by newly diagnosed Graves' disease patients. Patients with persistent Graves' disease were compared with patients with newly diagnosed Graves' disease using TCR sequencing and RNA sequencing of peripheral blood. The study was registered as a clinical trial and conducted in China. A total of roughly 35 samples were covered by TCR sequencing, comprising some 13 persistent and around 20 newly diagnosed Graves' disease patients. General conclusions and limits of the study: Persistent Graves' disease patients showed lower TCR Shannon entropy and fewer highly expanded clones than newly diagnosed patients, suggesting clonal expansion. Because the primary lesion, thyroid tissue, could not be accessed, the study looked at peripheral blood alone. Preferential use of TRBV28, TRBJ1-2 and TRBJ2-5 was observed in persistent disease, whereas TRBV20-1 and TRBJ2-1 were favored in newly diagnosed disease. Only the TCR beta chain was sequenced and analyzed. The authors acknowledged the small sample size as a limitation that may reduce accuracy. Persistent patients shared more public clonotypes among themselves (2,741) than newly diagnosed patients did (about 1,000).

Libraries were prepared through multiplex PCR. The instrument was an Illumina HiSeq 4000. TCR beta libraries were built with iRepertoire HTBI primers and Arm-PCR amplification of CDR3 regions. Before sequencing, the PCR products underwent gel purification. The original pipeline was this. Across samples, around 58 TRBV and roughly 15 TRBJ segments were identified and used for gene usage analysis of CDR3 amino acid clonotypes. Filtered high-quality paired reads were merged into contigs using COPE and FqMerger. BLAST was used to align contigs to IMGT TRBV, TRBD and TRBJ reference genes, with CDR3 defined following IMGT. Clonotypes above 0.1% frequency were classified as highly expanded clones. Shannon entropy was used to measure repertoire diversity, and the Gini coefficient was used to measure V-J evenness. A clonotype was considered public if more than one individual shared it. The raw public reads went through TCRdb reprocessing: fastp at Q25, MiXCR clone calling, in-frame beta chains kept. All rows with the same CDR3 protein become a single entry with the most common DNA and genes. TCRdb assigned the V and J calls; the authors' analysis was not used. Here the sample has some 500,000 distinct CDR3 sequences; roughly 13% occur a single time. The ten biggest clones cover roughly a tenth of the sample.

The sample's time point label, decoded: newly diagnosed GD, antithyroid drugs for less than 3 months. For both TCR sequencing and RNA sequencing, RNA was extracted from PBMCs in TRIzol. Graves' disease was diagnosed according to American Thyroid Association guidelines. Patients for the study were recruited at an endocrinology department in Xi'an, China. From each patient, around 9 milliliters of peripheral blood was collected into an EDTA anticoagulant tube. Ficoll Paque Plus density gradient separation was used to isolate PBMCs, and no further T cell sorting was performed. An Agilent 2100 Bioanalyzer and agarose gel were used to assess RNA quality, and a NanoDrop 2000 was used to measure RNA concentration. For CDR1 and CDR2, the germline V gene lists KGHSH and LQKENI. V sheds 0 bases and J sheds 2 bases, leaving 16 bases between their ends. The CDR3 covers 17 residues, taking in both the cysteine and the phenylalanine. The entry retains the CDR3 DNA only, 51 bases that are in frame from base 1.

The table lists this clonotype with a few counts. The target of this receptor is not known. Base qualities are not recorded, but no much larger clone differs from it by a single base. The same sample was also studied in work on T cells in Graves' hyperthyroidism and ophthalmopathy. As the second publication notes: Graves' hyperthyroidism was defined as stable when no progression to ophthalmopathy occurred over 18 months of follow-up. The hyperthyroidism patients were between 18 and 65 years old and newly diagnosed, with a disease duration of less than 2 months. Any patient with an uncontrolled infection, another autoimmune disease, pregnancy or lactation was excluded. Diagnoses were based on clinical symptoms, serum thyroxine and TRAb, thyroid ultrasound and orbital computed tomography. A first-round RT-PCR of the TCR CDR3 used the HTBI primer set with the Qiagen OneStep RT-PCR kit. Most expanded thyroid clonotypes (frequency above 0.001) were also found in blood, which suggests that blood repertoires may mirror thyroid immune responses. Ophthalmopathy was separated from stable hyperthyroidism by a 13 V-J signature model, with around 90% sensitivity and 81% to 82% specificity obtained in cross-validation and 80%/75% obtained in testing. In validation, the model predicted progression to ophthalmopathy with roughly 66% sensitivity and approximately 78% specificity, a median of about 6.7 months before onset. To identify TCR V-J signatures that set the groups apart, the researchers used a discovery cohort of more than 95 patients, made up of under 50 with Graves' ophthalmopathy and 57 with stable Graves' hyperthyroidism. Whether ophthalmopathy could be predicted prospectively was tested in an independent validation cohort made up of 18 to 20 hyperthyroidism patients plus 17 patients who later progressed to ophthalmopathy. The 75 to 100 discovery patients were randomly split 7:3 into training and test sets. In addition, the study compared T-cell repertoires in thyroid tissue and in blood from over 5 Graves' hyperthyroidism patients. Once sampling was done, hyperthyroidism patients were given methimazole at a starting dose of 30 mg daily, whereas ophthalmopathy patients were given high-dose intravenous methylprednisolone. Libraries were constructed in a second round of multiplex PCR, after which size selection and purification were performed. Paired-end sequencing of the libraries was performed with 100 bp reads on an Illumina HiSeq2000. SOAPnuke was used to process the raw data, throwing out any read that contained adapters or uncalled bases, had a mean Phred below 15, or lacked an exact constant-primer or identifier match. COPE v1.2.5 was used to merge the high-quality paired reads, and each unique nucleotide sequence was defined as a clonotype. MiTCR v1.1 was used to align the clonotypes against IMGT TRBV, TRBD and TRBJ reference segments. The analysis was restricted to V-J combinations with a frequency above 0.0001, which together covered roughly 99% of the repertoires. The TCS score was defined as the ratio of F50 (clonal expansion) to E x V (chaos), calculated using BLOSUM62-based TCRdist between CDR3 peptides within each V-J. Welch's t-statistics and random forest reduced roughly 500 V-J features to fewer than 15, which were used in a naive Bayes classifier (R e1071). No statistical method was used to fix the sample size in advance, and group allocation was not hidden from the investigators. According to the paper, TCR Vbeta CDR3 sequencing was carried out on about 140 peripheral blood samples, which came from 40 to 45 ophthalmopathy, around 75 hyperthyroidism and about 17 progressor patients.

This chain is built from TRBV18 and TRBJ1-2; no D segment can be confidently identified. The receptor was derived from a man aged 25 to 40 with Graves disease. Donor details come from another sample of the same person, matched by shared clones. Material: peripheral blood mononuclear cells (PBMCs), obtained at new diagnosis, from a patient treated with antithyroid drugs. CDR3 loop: CASSPPFSKETNYGYTF. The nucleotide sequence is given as TGTGCCAGCTCACCACCGTTTTCGAAGGAAACAAACTATGGCTACACCTTC.